Below, 24 T cell receptor beta chains from the same sample are listed, as sequenced in a study of T-cell memory formation after mild COVID-19. TCRdb re-called the 5' RACE reads with MiXCR, one entry per CDR3 protein. This table holds 350,000 or so distinct CDR3 sequences, roughly 20% found once. The material sequenced was PBMCs or a T cell subset sorted from them (not recorded which). These receptor sequences come from an adult woman who had mild COVID-19 (a few samples of this study predate the infection). Cell type and time point are not known.

This clonotype has a handful of counts. The V call is TRBV6-5, the J call TRBJ2-7; D is undetermined. This CDR3 has 13 amino acids. V lost 6 bases to trimming and J lost 3 bases, with 12 bases between them. Germline CDR1 and CDR2: MNHEY and SVGAGI. CDR3 in amino acids: CASSMTDDYEQYF. CDR3 bases: TGTGCCAGCAGCATGACGGATGACTACGAGCAGTACTTC.

This sequence joins TRBV6-1 and TRBJ1-2; the match to TRBD1 covers 10 bases. J was trimmed by 3 bases and V by 4 bases; bases with no gene match: 5. Germline CDR1 MNHNS, CDR2 SASEGT. CDR3 length: 15 residues. CDR3 region: CASSARTGGDYGYTF. The CDR3, as DNA: TGTGCCAGCAGTGCCCGGACAGGGGGTGACTATGGCTACACCTTC.

J is TRBJ2-5 and V is TRBV12-3 or TRBV12-4; D not certain. The CDR3 loop spans 16 amino acids. The ends were cut back, 3 bases at V and 1 base at J, with 15 bases in the middle. The CDR3 loop reads CASSLDQRPPQETQYF. CDR3 DNA sequence: TGTGCCAGCAGTTTGGACCAGCGTCCCCCCCAAGAGACCCAGTACTTC.

This clonotype was observed a few times. CDR3 coding DNA: TGTGCCAGCAGTGCCCCGCAAAACCTTGGCACTGAAGCTTTCTTT. Amino acids: CASSAPQNLGTEAFF. The V and J genes are TRBV6-6 and TRBJ1-1; D gene ambiguous. The germline V gene encodes CDR1 MNHNY and CDR2 SVGAGI (reference sequence). Between the trimmed V and J ends, which lost 5 bases and 4 bases, there was a span of 17 bases. This CDR3 is 15 amino acids long.

Only a few counts were recorded for this clonotype. This chain connects TRBV9 to TRBJ2-1; 9 nucleotides line up with TRBD2. The CDR3 spans 17 residues. Germline assignment: CDR1 SGDLS and CDR2 YYNGEE. Trimming took 5 bases from V and 4 from J; bases not matched to a gene: 13. CDR3 bases: TGTGCCAGCAGTGAAGACCAGGGACTAGCCCCTTACAATGAGCAGTTCTTC. Protein product: CASSEDQGLAPYNEQFF.

This clonotype was detected a few times. V and J are TRBV5-1 and TRBJ2-7; D might be TRBD1 or TRBD2, each matching 5 bases. Per germline, CDR1 SGHRS and CDR2 YFSETQ. V lost 3 bases and J lost 7, with 23 bases in between. The CDR3 has 16 amino acids. The CDR3 protein is CASSWGTDDLSKEQYF. CDR3 in DNA: TGCGCCAGCAGCTGGGGGACGGACGACCTTAGTAAAGAGCAGTACTTC.

The CDR3 sequence: CASSYRYDVGSQETQYF. For the CDR3, the DNA is TGTGCCAGCAGTTACCGGTATGACGTGGGCAGCCAAGAGACCCAGTACTTC. The chain links TRBV6-6 to TRBJ2-5; D not resolved. CDR3 length: 17 amino acids. Germline loops: CDR1 MNHNY, CDR2 SVGAGI (reference sequence). Trimming left V 2 bases short and J 1 base short, with 17 bases between.

This clonotype turned up a few times. The chain joins TRBV12-3 or TRBV12-4 to TRBJ2-5, with D uncertain. This CDR3 has 13 amino acids. The V and J ends lost 3 bases and 5 bases respectively, with 10 bases between them. The CDR3 region has the DNA TGTGCCAGCAGTTTTGGCTACCGGGAGACCCAGTACTTC. As protein: CASSFGYRETQYF.

The rearrangement joins TRBV5-6 to TRBJ1-1; 10 nucleotides line up with TRBD1. Per the germline V gene, CDR1 is SGHDT and CDR2 is YYEEEE. The CDR3 loop spans 16 amino acids. With V trimmed by 6 bases and J by 4 bases, 12 bases remained unmatched. CDR3 coding DNA: TGTGCCAGCACCCCGGGACCGGGACAGGGGTTCACTGAAGCTTTCTTT. This translates into CASTPGPGQGFTEAFF. Full variable domain (missing parts from reference TRBV5-6 and TRBJ1-1): DAGVTQSPTHLIKTRGQQVTLRCSPKSGHDTVSWYQQALGQGPQFIFQYYEEEERQRGNFPDRFSGHQFPNYSSELNVNALLLGDSALYLCASTPGPGQGFTEAFFGQGTRLTVV.

The chain joins TRBV30 to TRBJ2-2; D perhaps matches TRBD1 (5 bases). Germline assignment: CDR1 GTSNPN and CDR2 SVGIG (reference sequence). Trimming shortened V by 0 bases and J by 0 bases, and 5 bases separated the two germline ends. The CDR3 runs to 14 residues. This CDR3 reads CAWSVDTNTGELFF. CDR3 sequence (DNA): TGTGCCTGGAGTGTGGACACGAACACCGGGGAGCTGTTTTTT.

This clonotype was counted between two and nine times. The genes are TRBV20-1 and TRBJ2-7; D unclear. Germline-derived CDR1 and CDR2 are DFQATT and SNEGSKA (reference sequence). The CDR3 consists of 14 residues. Trimming stripped 0 bases from V and 2 bases from J, with 11 bases between. Here the CDR3 reads CSAREVGKAYEQYF. Here the CDR3 DNA reads TGCAGTGCTAGAGAGGTGGGCAAAGCCTACGAGCAGTACTTC.

This clonotype was counted between two and nine times. The chain employs TRBV6-6 and TRBJ1-5; D is ambiguous. This CDR3 contains 14 residues. Germline values: CDR1 MNHNY, CDR2 SVGAGI (reference sequence). Trimming removed 4 bases from V and 6 bases from J, with 13 bases in between. The CDR3 coding sequence is TGTGCCAGCAGTTTCTTGGGATTAGGTCAGCCCCAGCATTTT. This gives the protein CASSFLGLGQPQHF.

The V gene is TRBV6-2 or TRBV6-3, the J gene TRBJ2-4; 9 bases agree with TRBD2. Trimming cost V 2 bases and J 7 bases; bases outside gene matches: 12. CDR1 is MNHEY and CDR2 is SVGEGT in the germline V gene. This CDR3 is built from 17 residues. As DNA, the CDR3 is TGTGCCAGCAGTTACCCGGGACTAGCCCGGGTTGCGAACATTCAGTACTTC. It encodes CASSYPGLARVANIQYF.

This clonotype turned up a few times. The DNA for the CDR3 is TGTGCCAGCAGCGCGAACCAGGGGGCGCGAGGTGAAAAACTGTTTTTT. Translating it yields CASSANQGARGEKLFF. The genes are TRBV7-8 and TRBJ1-4; 8 bases map to TRBD1. The V gene end was trimmed by 5 bases and the J gene end by 7 bases; junction bases not matched to a gene: 12. The germline gives CDR1 SGHVS, CDR2 FQNEAQ. The length of the CDR3 is 16 residues.

The chain uses TRBV7-2 and TRBJ1-2, with 8 positions matching TRBD1. Germline V CDR1 and CDR2: SGHTA, FQGNSA. J lost 3 bases, V lost 7 bases, and 10 bases had no gene match. The CDR3 contains 15 residues. CDR3 residues: CASKLPGQEYYGYTF. The DNA for the CDR3 is TGTGCCAGCAAATTACCGGGACAGGAATACTATGGCTACACCTTC.

The chain has TRBV27 and TRBJ2-5; possible D gene TRBD1, 6 bases. Trimming pared 3 bases from V and 2 bases from J, leaving 13 bases between. CDR1 is MNHEY, CDR2 SMNVEV, per germline (reference sequence). This CDR3 has 15 residues. Here the CDR3 reads CASSFTGGPQETQYF. CDR3 nucleotide sequence: TGTGCCAGCAGTTTCACTGGGGGCCCTCAAGAGACCCAGTACTTC.

This clonotype was found a few times. The chain combines TRBV7-9 with TRBJ2-2, with 14 bases matching TRBD2. The CDR3 covers 19 residues. Germline-derived CDR1 and CDR2 are SEHNR and FQNEAQ (reference sequence). V gave up 0 bases and J gave up 4 bases; unmatched junction bases: 7. The chain's CDR3 is CASSLAQTSGRASTGELFF. Here the CDR3 DNA reads TGTGCCAGCAGCTTAGCGCAGACTAGCGGGAGGGCCAGCACCGGGGAGCTGTTTTTT. The full variable domain, in which reference TRBV7-9 and TRBJ2-2 provide the parts outside the CDR3, is DTGVSQNPRHKITKRGQNVTFRCDPISEHNRLYWYRQTLGQGPEFLTYFQNEAQLEKSRLLSDRFSAERPKGSFSTLEIQRTEQGDSAMYLCASSLAQTSGRASTGELFFGEGSRLTVL.

J is TRBJ1-1 and V is TRBV6-5, with a tentative D call TRBD1 (5 bases). Germline loops: CDR1 MNHEY, CDR2 SVGAGI. The CDR3 consists of 14 residues. Trimming left V 2 bases short and J 5 bases short, with 12 bases between. CDR3 loop: CASSYVGGKTEAFF. The CDR3 DNA is TGTGCCAGCAGTTACGTGGGGGGAAAGACTGAAGCTTTCTTT.

This chain joins TRBV6-5 and TRBJ2-7, with 9 nucleotides matching TRBD2. CDR1 and CDR2 (germline): MNHEY, SVGAGI. The CDR3 contains 16 residues. V shed 0 bases and J 7 bases; nucleotides not matched to a gene: 10. CDR3 residues: CASSYSWAGGPEEQYF. CDR3 nucleotide sequence: TGTGCCAGCAGTTACTCATGGGCGGGAGGGCCGGAAGAGCAGTACTTC.

This clonotype was seen at least ten times. This chain's CDR3 is CASSNGDAGTEAFF. CDR3 DNA sequence: TGTGCCAGCAGCAACGGGGACGCGGGTACTGAAGCTTTCTTT. This sequence joins TRBV5-5 and TRBJ1-1, with a weak D call TRBD1 (5 bases). This CDR3 is built from 14 residues. Germline CDR1 and CDR2: SGHKS and YYEKEE (reference sequence). V dropped 4 bases and J dropped 5 bases, with 15 bases sitting between them.

To note about this clonotype: Compared with germline, one end of the junction differs, possibly owing to a read error. V usage is TRBV7-7 and J usage is TRBJ2-2; 7 nucleotides line up with TRBD1. The length of the CDR3 is 15 residues. Germline loops: CDR1 SSHAT, CDR2 FNYEAQ (reference sequence). The CDR3 bases are TGTGCTAGCAGCACCATACAGGGGCCCACCGGGGAGCTGTTTTTT. It codes for CASSTIQGPTGELFF.

The rearrangement uses TRBV7-8 and TRBJ2-5; 8 bases fit TRBD2. The CDR3 is 16 residues long. The V and J ends lost 5 bases and 5 bases, in that order; junction bases with no gene match: 13. Germline CDR1 reads SGHVS; CDR2 reads FQNEAQ. The CDR3 sequence is CASSLDLAGGGETQYF. CDR3 coding DNA: TGTGCCAGCAGCCTCGACCTAGCGGGTGGGGGGGAGACCCAGTACTTC.

The chain has TRBV4-1 and TRBJ1-3; D ambiguous. Germline V lookup: CDR1 MGHRA, CDR2 YSYEKL. V shed 0 bases and J shed 0 bases, with 9 bases lying between them. This CDR3 is built from 16 residues. The DNA of the CDR3 is TGCGCCAGCAGCCAAGACTACTCTGGCTCTGGAAACACCATATATTTT. Residues: CASSQDYSGSGNTIYF.

This clonotype turned up a few times. The V call is TRBV20-1, the J call TRBJ2-3; D not certain. This CDR3 spans 14 amino acids. Germline V gene sequence: CDR1 DFQATT, CDR2 SNEGSKA (reference sequence). Trimming pared 7 bases from V and 4 bases from J, leaving 18 bases between. The CDR3 here is CSVHRAPAADTQYF. Written as DNA, the CDR3 is TGCAGTGTACACCGGGCTCCCGCTGCAGATACGCAGTATTTT.